This record concerns one T cell receptor (beta chain) sequence. This sample is part of a study of CD8 T cells in Susac syndrome. Random hexamers served to reverse transcribe roughly 0.45 to 1 ug RNA. TCRdb analysed the immunoSEQ multiplex PCR reads with MiXCR anew, one entry per CDR3 protein. The sample has tens of thousands of distinct CDR3 sequences, 90% to 95% seen once; the top ten hold 0.4% to 0.55%. Germline CDR1 SGHDT, CDR2 YYEEEE. The CDR3 has 15 residues. The junction had 7 bases not matched to a gene; V was cut back by 3 bases and J by 4 bases. The source material was CD4+ T cells from PBMCs. The V and J genes are TRBV5-6 and TRBJ1-5, with 7 bases that match TRBD1. This TCR was sampled from a human donor with Susac syndrome. CDR3 in amino acids: CASSWTGARNQPQHF. CDR3 sequence (DNA): TGTGCCAGCAGCTGGACAGGAGCCAGGAATCAGCCCCAGCATTTT. The full variable domain, in which reference TRBV5-6 and TRBJ1-5 provide the parts outside the CDR3, is DAGVTQSPTHLIKTRGQQVTLRCSPKSGHDTVSWYQQALGQGPQFIFQYYEEEERQRGNFPDRFSGHQFPNYSSELNVNALLLGDSALYLCASSWTGARNQPQHFGDGTRLSIL.